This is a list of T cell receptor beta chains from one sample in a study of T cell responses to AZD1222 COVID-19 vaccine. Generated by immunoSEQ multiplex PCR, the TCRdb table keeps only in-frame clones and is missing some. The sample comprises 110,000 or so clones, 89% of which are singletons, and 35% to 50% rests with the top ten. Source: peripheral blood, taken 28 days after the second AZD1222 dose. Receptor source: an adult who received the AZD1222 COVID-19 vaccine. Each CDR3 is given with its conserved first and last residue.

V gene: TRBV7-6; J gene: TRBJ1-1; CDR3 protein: CASSSWVNTEAFF
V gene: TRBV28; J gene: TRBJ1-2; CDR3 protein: CASSDRYGYTF
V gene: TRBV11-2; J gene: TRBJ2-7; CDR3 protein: CASSLLVGASNEQYF
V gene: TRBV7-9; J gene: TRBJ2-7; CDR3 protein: CASSPLASYEQYF
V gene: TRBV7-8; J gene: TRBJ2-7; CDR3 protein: CASSLGLGGERRAYEQYF
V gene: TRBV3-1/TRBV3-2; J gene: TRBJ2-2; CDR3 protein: CASSLGLRAHTGELFF
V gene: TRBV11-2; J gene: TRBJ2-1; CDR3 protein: CASSLVPGLAGSREQFF
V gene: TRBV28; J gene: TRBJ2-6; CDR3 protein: CASNGLGKVGANVLTF
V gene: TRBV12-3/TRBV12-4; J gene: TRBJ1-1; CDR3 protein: CASSRQENTEAFF
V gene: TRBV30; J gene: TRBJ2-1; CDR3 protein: CAWSIGGWKNEQFF
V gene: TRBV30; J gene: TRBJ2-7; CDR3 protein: CAWSAQRYEQYF
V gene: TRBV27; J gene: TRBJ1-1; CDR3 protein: CASGETGTANTEAFF
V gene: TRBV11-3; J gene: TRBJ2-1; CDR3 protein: CASSHLADNEQFF
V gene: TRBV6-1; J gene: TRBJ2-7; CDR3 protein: CASSLTGQGNEQYF
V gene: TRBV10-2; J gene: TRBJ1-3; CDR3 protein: CASSENRFGNTIYF
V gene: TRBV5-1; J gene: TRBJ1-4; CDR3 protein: CASSLGAEKLFF
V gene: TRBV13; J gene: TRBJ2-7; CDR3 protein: CASSLGRGLYYEQYF
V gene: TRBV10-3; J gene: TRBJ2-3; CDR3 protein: CAITDGGWATTDTQYF
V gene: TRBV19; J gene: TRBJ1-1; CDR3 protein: CASSPRDRGTEAFF
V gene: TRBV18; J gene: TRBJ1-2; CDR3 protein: CASSPPINYGYTF